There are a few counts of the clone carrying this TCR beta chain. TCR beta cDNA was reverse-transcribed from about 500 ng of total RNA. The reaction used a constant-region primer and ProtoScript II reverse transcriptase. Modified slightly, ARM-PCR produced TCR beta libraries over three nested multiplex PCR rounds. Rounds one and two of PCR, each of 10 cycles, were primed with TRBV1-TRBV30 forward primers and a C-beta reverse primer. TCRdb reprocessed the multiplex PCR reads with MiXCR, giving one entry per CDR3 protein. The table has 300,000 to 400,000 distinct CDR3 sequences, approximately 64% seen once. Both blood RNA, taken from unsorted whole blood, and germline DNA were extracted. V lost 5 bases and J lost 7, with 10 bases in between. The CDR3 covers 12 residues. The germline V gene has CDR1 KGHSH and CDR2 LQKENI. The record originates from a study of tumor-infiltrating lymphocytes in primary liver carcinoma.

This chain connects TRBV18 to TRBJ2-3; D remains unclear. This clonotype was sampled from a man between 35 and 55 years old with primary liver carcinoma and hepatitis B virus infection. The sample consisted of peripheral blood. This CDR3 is CASSGDQHTQYF. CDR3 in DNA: TGTGCCAGCTCAGGCGATCAGCATACGCAGTATTTT.